This entry is about one TCR beta chain. The sample comes from a study of pediatric ulcerative colitis. Up to 500,000 reads were sequenced per sample. Measured with immunoSEQ multiplex PCR; TCRdb has only the in-frame clones, and not every one. The table has more than 10,000 clones, around 77% seen once; the top ten hold approximately 4.9%. Rectal tissue came from one to two pinch biopsies taken at colonoscopy. Controls: normal colonoscopy findings, no IBD within the following year. This CDR3 has 19 amino acids. The TCR was taken from a boy between 10 and 17 years old who was a control in a study of pediatric ulcerative colitis. The V gene is TRBV21-1, the J gene TRBJ2-7. TRBV21-1 is annotated as a pseudogene. The sample taken for sequencing was gut tissue. CDR3 DNA: TGTGCCAGCAGCATCTCGCAGGGACCCGGGATCAATAGGACCTACGAGCAGTACTTC. Protein sequence: CASSISQGPGINRTYEQYF.